This entry lists 3 T cell receptor beta chains sequenced from one sample in a study of identical twins. TCRdb called the 5' RACE reads again in MiXCR, with one record for every CDR3 protein. The data show fewer than 900,000 distinct CDR3 sequences, with over 15% seen just once and about an eighth held by the top ten. The same data also went into a second study, on T cells expressing NK-cell markers.

Source material: PBMCs. Receptors were obtained from a woman between 18 and 29 years old in good health.

The rearrangement joins TRBV10-3 to TRBJ2-7; D tentatively reads TRBD1 or TRBD2 (5 bases each). CDR3 length: 14 amino acids. The V gene lost 10 bases and the J gene lost 4 bases, with 20 bases spanning the gap. Germline CDR1 is ENHRY and CDR2 is SYGVKD. This chain's CDR3 is CATTGPSLGYEQYF. The DNA for the CDR3 is TGTGCCACCACAGGCCCTTCACTAGGTTACGAGCAGTACTTC.

The J gene is TRBJ2-5, the V gene TRBV6-5, with D possibly being TRBD1 or TRBD2 (5 bases each). Trimming took off 2 bases at V and 3 bases at J, with 16 bases between the two ends. The CDR3 is 16 amino acids. Germline V lookup: CDR1 MNHEY, CDR2 SVGAGI. CDR3 sequence (DNA): TGTGCCAGCAGTTACGGTCTTATGGGGCGGGAAGAGACCCAGTACTTC. It encodes CASSYGLMGREETQYF.

J is TRBJ2-3 and V is TRBV20-1; D remains unclear. Deletions cut 5 bases from V and 2 bases from J, with 5 bases between. CDR1 and CDR2 (germline): DFQATT, SNEGSKA (reference sequence). This CDR3 has 11 amino acids. The CDR3 protein is CSAQATDTQYF. In DNA form, the CDR3 reads TGCAGTGCTCAGGCCACAGATACGCAGTATTTT.